This T cell receptor beta chain was sequenced for a study of T-cell memory formation after mild COVID-19. The wider study: Clustering of TCRs was largely donor specific.

On this clonotype: Antigen: not known.

Using constant-segment primers, 5'RACE produced TCR alpha and TCR beta cDNA libraries carrying sample barcodes and UMIs. One entry per CDR3 protein results from TCRdb running MiXCR on the 5' RACE reads. The sample carries roughly 240,000 distinct CDR3 sequences, roughly 17% recorded once. The V gene's germline CDR1 is SGHVS and CDR2 FQNEAQ. The CDR3 totals 20 residues. The V gene lost 1 base and the J gene lost 0 bases, with 19 bases spanning the gap. Study-wide results and caveats: Mainly CM and EM harbored the contracting CD4+ clones; mainly EMRA harbored the CD8+ ones. Memory cells collected pre-infection included some clones that later responded, suggesting cross-reactive memory joined.

The origin of this receptor is a man aged 18 to 30 who had mild COVID-19 (a few samples of this study predate the infection). Cell type and time point are not known. The chain links TRBV7-8 to TRBJ2-6, with a possible D match to TRBD1 (5 bases). The material sequenced was PBMCs or a T cell subset sorted from them (not recorded which). Here the CDR3 DNA reads TGTGCCAGCAGCTTAGAGAGTCAGGGTCGGTCACCCTCTGGGGCCAACGTCCTGACTTTC. Amino acid sequence: CASSLESQGRSPSGANVLTF.